Below are 25 T cell receptor beta chains sequenced from a single sample in a study of OX40 agonist ivuxolimab in advanced cancers. Here immunoSEQ multiplex PCR was the method, and the copy in TCRdb shows in-frame clones only, minus some. The sample contains 60,000 to 85,000 clones, 90% of which appear only once. The material sequenced was CD4+ or CD8+ T cells sorted from blood, taken in a trial of the OX40 agonist ivuxolimab. The source is an adult with an advanced solid tumor such as melanoma, head and neck, liver or kidney cancer.

V is TRBV15 and J is TRBJ2-7, with 7 bases that match TRBD2. With V trimmed by 1 base and J by 3 bases, 3 bases remained unmatched. This CDR3 has 14 amino acids. In germline, CDR1 is LNHNV, CDR2 YYDKDF (reference sequence). The CDR3 reads CATSRVGGGYEQYF. In nucleotides, the CDR3 is TGTGCCACCAGCAGAGTGGGGGGGGGCTACGAGCAGTACTTC.

The V call is TRBV18, the J call TRBJ2-7; D may be TRBD2 (5 bases). The CDR3 runs 15 residues. Germline CDR1 KGHSH, CDR2 LQKENI. V was pared by 3 bases and J by 0 bases, with 12 bases between. The CDR3 loop reads CASSPSLGSSYEQYF. In DNA, the CDR3 is TGTGCCAGCTCACCGAGTCTGGGGAGCTCCTACGAGCAGTACTTC.

This chain connects TRBV14 to TRBJ2-7; D is perhaps TRBD2 (6 bases). The germline V and J ends were trimmed by 1 base and 4 bases, with 20 bases remaining between them. The CDR3 length is 17 residues. From germline, CDR1 is SGHDN and CDR2 FVKESK. Here the CDR3 DNA reads TGTGCCAGCAGCCAAGTCCGACGCGGGGCACACGCGTACGAGCAGTACTTC. Its translation: CASSQVRRGAHAYEQYF.

This clone was seen a few times. The V call is TRBV5-1, the J call TRBJ1-1; 8 bases match TRBD1. The CDR3 totals 15 residues. Unmatched junction bases numbered 9, after V lost 4 bases and J lost 4 bases. Per the germline V gene, CDR1 is SGHRS and CDR2 is YFSETQ. CDR3 sequence: CASSPRQGWGTEAFF. As DNA, the CDR3 is TGCGCCAGCAGCCCCAGACAGGGGTGGGGCACTGAAGCTTTCTTT.

The chain joins TRBV19 to TRBJ2-1, with 12 positions matching TRBD1. In germline, CDR1 is LNHDA, CDR2 SQIVND (reference sequence). The CDR3 covers 18 residues. Trimming cost V 2 bases and J 4 bases; bases outside gene matches: 9. In DNA, the CDR3 is TGTGCCAGTAGTATAAGGGACAGGGGGCCACTAGAATACAATGAGCAGTTCTTC. Translation gives CASSIRDRGPLEYNEQFF.

The J gene is TRBJ2-7, the V gene TRBV9, with D uncertain. The CDR3 has 15 amino acids. Trimming stripped 0 bases from V and 0 bases from J, with 10 bases between. Germline values: CDR1 SGDLS, CDR2 YYNGEE. This CDR3 is CASSVAFGSSYEQYF. The DNA for the CDR3 is TGTGCCAGCAGCGTAGCTTTCGGAAGCTCCTACGAGCAGTACTTC.

The genes are TRBV19 and TRBJ1-5, with D unclear. The CDR3 loop spans 14 amino acids. Germline assignment: CDR1 LNHDA and CDR2 SQIVND (reference sequence). V lost 1 base and J lost 4, with 8 bases in between. The DNA for the CDR3 is TGTGCCAGTAGTATAGGTGATGGGAATCAGCCCCAGCATTTT. Its translation: CASSIGDGNQPQHF.

V gene TRBV4-1 combines with J gene TRBJ2-2; tentative D call: TRBD2 (5 bases). Deletions cut 2 bases from V and 6 bases from J, with 13 bases between. Germline V CDR1 and CDR2: MGHRA, YSYEKL. CDR3 length: 15 amino acids. The CDR3, as DNA: TGCGCCAGCAGCCAATTACCGGGGATTCCCGGGGAGCTGTTTTTT. As protein: CASSQLPGIPGELFF.

This chain joins TRBV5-4 and TRBJ2-7; TRBD1 matches 11 bases. Germline CDR1 is SGHNT and CDR2 is YYREEE (reference sequence). The CDR3 has 14 amino acids. V shed 4 bases and J 3 bases; nucleotides not matched to a gene: 3. CDR3 region: CASSRDRGYYEQYF. DNA of the CDR3: TGTGCCAGCAGCCGGGACAGGGGGTACTACGAGCAGTACTTC.

This clone has a handful of counts. This chain connects TRBV5-4 to TRBJ1-1, with D hard to call. The CDR3 sequence is 15 residues long. The V gene's germline CDR1 is SGHNT and CDR2 YYREEE (reference sequence). Trimming stripped 0 bases from V and 4 bases from J, with 13 bases between. As DNA, the CDR3 is TGTGCCAGCAGCTTGGCCGAGTCATTCGGCACTGAAGCTTTCTTT. This sequence encodes CASSLAESFGTEAFF.

This clone was detected only once. This sequence joins TRBV19 and TRBJ2-5; 15 bases are a match to TRBD2. The CDR3 loop spans 18 amino acids. V dropped 1 base and J dropped 5; count of bases not matched to a gene: 8. Germline loops: CDR1 LNHDA, CDR2 SQIVND (reference sequence). CDR3 sequence reads: CASSIGGGLAGGVETQYF. Here the CDR3 DNA reads TGTGCCAGTAGTATAGGGGGGGGACTAGCGGGAGGCGTGGAGACCCAGTACTTC.

The V call is TRBV29-1, the J call TRBJ2-5; no reliable D call. Germline CDR1 SQVTM, CDR2 ANQGSEA. V lost 1 base and J 5 bases, leaving 5 bases between the germline ends. This CDR3 spans 11 amino acids. The CDR3 DNA reads as TGCAGCGTTGAAGTTTGGGAGACCCAGTACTTC. Translated: CSVEVWETQYF.

V gene TRBV15 combines with J gene TRBJ2-7, with D perhaps being TRBD1 or TRBD2 (5 bases each). V gave up 3 bases and J gave up 7 bases, with 19 bases separating them. Germline values: CDR1 LNHNV, CDR2 YYDKDF (reference sequence). The CDR3 length is 15 residues. The CDR3 spells CATSRVPRGVGEQYF. CDR3 coding DNA: TGTGCCACCAGCAGGGTACCACGAGGGGTTGGAGAGCAGTACTTC.

CDR3 amino acids: CASVGGTRHQPQHF. Written as DNA, the CDR3 is TGTGCCAGCGTGGGGGGGACGCGGCACCAGCCCCAGCATTTT. This chain joins TRBV28 and TRBJ1-5; D might be TRBD1 (5 bases). CDR3 size: 14 residues. Germline V gene sequence: CDR1 MDHEN, CDR2 SYDVKM. The V end was cut by 8 bases, the J end by 7 bases, with 18 bases between.

This clone was counted between two and nine times. The rearrangement joins TRBV7-9 to TRBJ2-7; D not resolved. Germline lookup yields CDR1 SEHNR and CDR2 FQNEAQ (reference sequence). Trimming shortened V by 1 base and J by 5 bases, and 9 bases separated the two germline ends. The CDR3 runs to 13 residues. The CDR3 DNA sequence: TGTGCCAGCAGCTTAGTTGGCTACCACGAGCAGTACTTC. Protein sequence: CASSLVGYHEQYF.

The rearrangement links TRBV7-5 to TRBJ1-5; TRBD1 is taken as the D call from the table, unchecked against the DNA. TRBV7-5 represents a pseudogene. This CDR3 region has 19 residues. Here the CDR3 DNA reads TGTGTCAGAAGCTTAGTTGGGGCCCCGCTTCTATTGCATGGGGAGCCCCAGCATTTT. It encodes CVRSLVGAPLLLHGEPQHF.

The V and J genes are TRBV12-2 and TRBJ1-1; the table's TRBD1 call for D was not verified on the DNA. TRBV12-2 corresponds to a pseudogene. There are 18 residues in the CDR3. The CDR3 region has the DNA TGTGCAAGTCGCTTAGCGTTTAACCTAGTCAGGGGGGATACTGAAGCTTTCTTT. It encodes CASRLAFNLVRGDTEAFF.

The V call is TRBV18, the J call TRBJ2-7, with D tentatively TRBD2 (6 bases). V lost 3 bases and J 3 bases, leaving 12 bases between the germline ends. CDR1 and CDR2 (germline): KGHSH, LQKENI. The CDR3 is made up of 14 amino acids. In DNA form, the CDR3 reads TGTGCCAGCTCACCCGTCGACGGGGGCTACGAGCAGTACTTC. Encoded protein: CASSPVDGGYEQYF. The full variable domain, in which reference TRBV18 and TRBJ2-7 provide the parts outside the CDR3, is NAGVMQNPRHLVRRRGQEARLRCSPMKGHSHVYWYRQLPEEGLKFMVYLQKENIIDESGMPKERFSAEFPKEGPSILRIQQVVRGDSAAYFCASSPVDGGYEQYFGPGTRLTVT.

This chain's CDR3 is CASSTGQVNTGELFF. The DNA for the CDR3 is TGTGCCAGCAGCACGGGACAGGTTAACACCGGGGAGCTGTTTTTT. The chain joins TRBV5-4 to TRBJ2-2; 8 nucleotides agree with TRBD1. V gave up 4 bases and J gave up 2 bases; unmatched junction bases: 4. CDR1 and CDR2 from the germline V gene are SGHNT and YYREEE (reference sequence). CDR3 length: 15 residues.

The chain combines TRBV9 with TRBJ1-4; 7 bases agree with TRBD1. This CDR3 region has 16 residues. The germline V gene encodes CDR1 SGDLS and CDR2 YYNGEE. V shed 0 bases, J shed 5 bases, and the junction held 7 bases outside the gene matches. The CDR3 region is CASSVEGTGVNEKLFF. For the CDR3, the DNA is TGTGCCAGCAGCGTAGAGGGAACAGGGGTGAATGAAAAACTGTTTTTT. The full variable domain, with the rest looked up from reference TRBV9 and TRBJ1-4, is DSGVTQTPKHLITATGQRVTLRCSPRSGDLSVYWYQQSLDQGLQFLIQYYNGEERAKGNILERFSAQQFPDLHSELNLSSLELGDSALYFCASSVEGTGVNEKLFFGSGTQLSVL.

The chain uses TRBV5-1 and TRBJ2-1, with a possible D match to TRBD2 (5 bases). The length of the CDR3 is 14 residues. The germline V gene has CDR1 SGHRS and CDR2 YFSETQ. The V end was cut by 0 bases, the J end by 3 bases, with 7 bases between. CDR3 DNA sequence: TGCGCCAGCAGCTTGGGCGGGTACTACAATGAGCAGTTCTTC. Amino acid sequence: CASSLGGYYNEQFF.

This clone was seen once. The DNA for the CDR3 is TGTGCCAGCAGCTTAGGGGGCGGGGGGGACGAGCAGTACTTC. Translation: CASSLGGGGDEQYF. The chain has TRBV7-9 and TRBJ2-7; 9 positions agree with TRBD2. After removal of 1 base from V and 5 bases from J, the junction contained 3 bases not matched to a gene. This CDR3 has 14 residues. CDR1 is SEHNR and CDR2 is FQNEAQ in the germline V gene (reference sequence).

The CDR3 protein is CASRLTIATHRTEAFF. The CDR3 nucleotides read TGTGCCAGCAGATTGACAATAGCTACACATCGCACTGAAGCTTTCTTT. V usage is TRBV21-1 and J usage is TRBJ1-1. TRBV21-1 is flagged as a pseudogene. The CDR3 extends over 16 amino acids.

The V call is TRBV7-9, the J call TRBJ1-3; D is unclear. V was clipped by 3 bases and J by 0 bases, with 9 bases between them. CDR3 length equals 15 residues. The germline V gene encodes CDR1 SEHNR and CDR2 FQNEAQ (reference sequence). The CDR3: CASSFPLNSGNTIYF. Here the CDR3 DNA reads TGTGCCAGCAGCTTTCCCTTGAACTCTGGAAACACCATATATTTT. The variable domain in full, with the rest retrieved from reference TRBV7-9 and TRBJ1-3, is DTGVSQNPRHKITKRGQNVTFRCDPISEHNRLYWYRQTLGQGPEFLTYFQNEAQLEKSRLLSDRFSAERPKGSFSTLEIQRTEQGDSAMYLCASSFPLNSGNTIYFGEGSWLTVV.

This clone was seen a handful of times. An end of the junction differs from the germline gene, which may be a read error. V usage is TRBV7-2 and J usage is TRBJ2-7, with D possibly called TRBD1 or TRBD2 (5 bases each). From germline, CDR1 is SGHTA and CDR2 FQGNSA. There are 11 residues in the CDR3. The CDR3: CASSLGGGRWF. The CDR3 DNA reads TGTGCCAGCAGCTTAGGGGGCGGGCGCTGGTTC.